The 21 T cell receptor beta chains below were found in one sample sequenced in a study of blood T cells in healthy people across ages. PCR was performed a second time for roughly 7 to 11 cycles using a sample-barcoded 5' primer and a J-beta primer mix. One entry per CDR3 protein results from TCRdb running MiXCR on the 5' RACE reads. Of about 600,000 distinct CDR3 sequences in the sample, more than 45% were seen once. The sample consisted of blood. The receptors derive from a man older than 75 in good health.

Concerning this clonotype: At one of its ends the junction is not consistent with the germline gene, which may arise from a read error. The rearrangement joins TRBV6-2 or TRBV6-3 to TRBJ2-1; 10 bases are shared with TRBD2. This CDR3 comprises 16 residues. Germline CDR1 reads MNHEY; CDR2 reads SVGEGT. CDR3 region: CAGRKWLAGAYNEQFF. The CDR3 DNA follows: TGTGCCGGCAGAAAGTGGCTAGCGGGGGCCTACAATGAGCAGTTCTTC.

There are many counts of this clonotype. The V gene is TRBV6-5, the J gene TRBJ2-3; tentative D call: TRBD2 (6 bases). CDR1 and CDR2 from the germline V gene are MNHEY and SVGAGI. The CDR3 has 13 amino acids. Trimming removed 7 bases from V and 5 bases from J, with 13 bases in between. This CDR3 reads CASKRGYIDTQYF. CDR3 coding DNA: TGTGCCAGCAAACGGGGGTATATAGATACGCAGTATTTT.

This clonotype occurred many times. The J gene is TRBJ2-7, the V gene TRBV6-6; 7 nucleotides match TRBD1. Losses at the gene ends were 6 bases for V and 4 bases for J; bases not matched to a gene: 15. Germline V gene lookup returns CDR1 MNHNY and CDR2 SVGAGI (reference sequence). This CDR3 spans 16 amino acids. The CDR3 sequence: CASREIPGQPHYEQYF. In DNA, the CDR3 is TGTGCCAGCAGAGAGATTCCGGGACAGCCTCATTACGAGCAGTACTTC.

The chain has TRBV9 and TRBJ2-7; no definite D call. Per germline, CDR1 SGDLS and CDR2 YYNGEE. Trimming left V 6 bases short and J 3 bases short, with 4 bases between. The CDR3 contains 10 residues. The CDR3 DNA sequence: TGTGCCAGCACAGGCTACGAGCAGTACTTC. Protein: CASTGYEQYF.

The chain joins TRBV7-8 to TRBJ2-1, with 14 bases that match TRBD2. Germline trimming cut 6 bases from V and 4 bases from J; bases unmatched to any gene: 8. This CDR3 is 17 amino acids long. Germline values: CDR1 SGHVS, CDR2 FQNEAQ. This chain's CDR3 is CASRTPGTSGSYNEQFF. The CDR3 DNA is TGTGCCAGCAGGACTCCGGGGACTAGCGGGAGTTACAATGAGCAGTTCTTC.

This clonotype is a singleton in its sample. V gene TRBV4-3 combines with J gene TRBJ2-3; 9 nucleotides line up with TRBD2. This CDR3 has 19 amino acids. V dropped 0 bases and J dropped 2; count of bases not matched to a gene: 12. CDR1 and CDR2 (germline): LGHNA, YSLEER. CDR3: CASSQDSPAGGQNTDTQYF. The CDR3 DNA sequence: TGCGCCAGCAGCCAAGATAGTCCAGCGGGGGGACAAAACACAGATACGCAGTATTTT.

The genes are TRBV12-3 or TRBV12-4 and TRBJ2-3; TRBD2 agrees at 7 bases. V shed 6 bases and J 1 base; nucleotides not matched to a gene: 7. This CDR3 is built from 15 residues. The CDR3 here is CASRKSGTRTDTQYF. As DNA, the CDR3 is TGTGCCAGCAGAAAAAGCGGGACCCGCACAGATACGCAGTATTTT.

This chain joins TRBV7-2 and TRBJ2-7; D not resolved. V gave up 5 bases and J gave up 0 bases, with 14 bases separating them. The CDR3 extends over 15 amino acids. The V gene's germline CDR1 is SGHTA and CDR2 FQGNSA. The CDR3 nucleotides are TGTGCCAGCAGCATAACACCGCAACCCTCCTACGAGCAGTACTTC. Encoded protein: CASSITPQPSYEQYF.

The chain links TRBV18 to TRBJ2-5; no definite D call. The V end lost 5 bases, the J end lost 5 bases, and 21 bases lay between the germline ends. This CDR3 has 16 residues. Germline loops: CDR1 KGHSH, CDR2 LQKENI. The CDR3 sequence: CASSTPRERFAETQYF. The DNA for the CDR3 is TGTGCCAGCTCAACGCCAAGGGAAAGGTTCGCGGAGACCCAGTACTTC.

The chain carries TRBV20-1 and TRBJ2-1; 13 bases are shared with TRBD2. Per the germline V gene, CDR1 is DFQATT and CDR2 is SNEGSKA (reference sequence). The CDR3 runs 16 residues. The J segment lost 5 bases and the V segment lost 4 bases, leaving 8 bases of the junction unmatched. CDR3 amino acids: CSATDRTSGRHNEQFF. The CDR3 nucleotides read TGCAGTGCTACTGACAGGACTAGCGGGAGACACAATGAGCAGTTCTTC.

For this clonotype: This sequence may be a read error, since a much larger clone differs from it by one base. This chain joins TRBV6-5 and TRBJ2-1; D is perhaps TRBD2 (6 bases). Trimming took 7 bases from V and 10 from J, leaving 23 bases between them. The CDR3 sequence is 15 residues long. CDR1 MNHEY and CDR2 SVGAGI come from the germline V gene. CDR3 sequence (DNA): TGTGCCAGCACCTTACGGGCGGGGATAGGAAGGGAGCAGTTCTTC. Protein sequence: CASTLRAGIGREQFF.

This clonotype was seen a few times. The rearrangement links TRBV20-1 to TRBJ2-5, with D hard to call. V was pared by 1 base and J by 2 bases, with 8 bases between. The germline V gene has CDR1 DFQATT and CDR2 SNEGSKA (reference sequence). CDR3 size: 13 residues. The CDR3 spells CSARVVNQETQYF. The CDR3 DNA is TGCAGTGCTAGAGTAGTTAATCAAGAGACCCAGTACTTC.

The genes are TRBV7-2 and TRBJ2-1, with 7 bases aligning to TRBD2. V dropped 0 bases and J dropped 7; count of bases not matched to a gene: 3. CDR3 length equals 14 residues. Germline V CDR1 and CDR2: SGHTA, FQGNSA. As DNA, the CDR3 is TGTGCCAGCAGCTTAGCGGCTAGCGGAAATGAGCAGTTCTTC. It specifies CASSLAASGNEQFF.

This clonotype has a count of ten or more. The V and J genes are TRBV29-1 and TRBJ2-1, with TRBD1 matching over 10 bases. With V trimmed by 5 bases and J by 8 bases, 9 bases remained unmatched. Germline CDR1 and CDR2: SQVTM and ANQGSEA. The CDR3 extends over 14 amino acids. The CDR3 DNA is TGCAGCGTTACGACAGGGGGCTTAATCGATGAGCAGTTCTTC. Amino acids: CSVTTGGLIDEQFF.

The rearrangement joins TRBV5-1 to TRBJ2-1, with TRBD2 matching 7 bases. Looked up from germline, CDR1 is SGHRS and CDR2 is YFSETQ. With 2 bases clipped from V and 4 bases from J, the junction kept 6 bases outside the gene matches. The CDR3 loop spans 15 amino acids. For the CDR3, the DNA is TGCGCCAGCAGCTTAGCCGGAGCGGGGTACAATGAGCAGTTCTTC. Translation gives CASSLAGAGYNEQFF.

The V gene is TRBV7-2, the J gene TRBJ2-1, with D tentatively TRBD2 (5 bases). Trimming pared 1 base from V and 13 bases from J, leaving 23 bases between. The CDR3 totals 16 residues. CDR1 and CDR2 from the germline V gene are SGHTA and FQGNSA. CDR3 sequence: CASSLGVEEGLRGQFF. The CDR3 nucleotides are TGTGCCAGCAGCTTAGGGGTGGAGGAAGGGCTTCGCGGACAGTTCTTC.

DNA of the CDR3: TGCGCCAGCAGCCAAGACGCAGCGACCCACGATGAGCAGTTCTTC. It encodes CASSQDAATHDEQFF. The chain employs TRBV4-3 and TRBJ2-1; D gene unclear. V was trimmed by 0 bases and J by 8 bases, leaving 14 bases between them. The V gene's germline CDR1 is LGHNA and CDR2 YSLEER. The CDR3 extends over 15 amino acids.

The sample holds one count of this clonotype. The CDR3 region has the DNA TGCGCCAGCAGCTTGGATGGTAGTTCAGAGGTGCAGTTCTTC. This encodes CASSLDGSSEVQFF. The genes are TRBV5-1 and TRBJ2-1, with D unresolved. The V gene lost 0 bases and the J gene lost 12 bases, with 16 bases spanning the gap. The CDR3 has 14 amino acids. Per germline, CDR1 SGHRS and CDR2 YFSETQ.

J is TRBJ2-1 and V is TRBV3-1, with D unresolved. Germline assignment: CDR1 LGHDT and CDR2 YNNKEL (reference sequence). CDR3 length: 14 residues. The germline V and J ends were trimmed by 1 base and 5 bases, with 9 bases remaining between them. The chain's CDR3 is CASSQGDWDNEQFF. The CDR3 bases are TGTGCCAGCAGCCAAGGGGATTGGGACAATGAGCAGTTCTTC.

The chain uses TRBV20-1 and TRBJ2-1, with 10 bases lining up with TRBD2. Germline CDR1 DFQATT, CDR2 SNEGSKA (reference sequence). The CDR3 extends over 15 amino acids. The junction had 9 bases not matched to a gene; V was cut back by 6 bases and J by 4 bases. The CDR3, as DNA: TGCAGTGCCCTACCTAGCGGGAGTATGTACAATGAGCAGTTCTTC. Translating gives CSALPSGSMYNEQFF.

This rearrangement joins TRBV9 to TRBJ2-7; D perhaps matches TRBD1 (6 bases). The CDR3 is made up of 15 amino acids. Trimming took 4 bases from V and 7 from J, leaving 21 bases between them. The germline gives CDR1 SGDLS, CDR2 YYNGEE. The CDR3 loop is CASSPQQGSYNEQYF. CDR3 bases: TGTGCCAGCAGCCCCCAGCAGGGGTCTTACAATGAGCAGTACTTC.